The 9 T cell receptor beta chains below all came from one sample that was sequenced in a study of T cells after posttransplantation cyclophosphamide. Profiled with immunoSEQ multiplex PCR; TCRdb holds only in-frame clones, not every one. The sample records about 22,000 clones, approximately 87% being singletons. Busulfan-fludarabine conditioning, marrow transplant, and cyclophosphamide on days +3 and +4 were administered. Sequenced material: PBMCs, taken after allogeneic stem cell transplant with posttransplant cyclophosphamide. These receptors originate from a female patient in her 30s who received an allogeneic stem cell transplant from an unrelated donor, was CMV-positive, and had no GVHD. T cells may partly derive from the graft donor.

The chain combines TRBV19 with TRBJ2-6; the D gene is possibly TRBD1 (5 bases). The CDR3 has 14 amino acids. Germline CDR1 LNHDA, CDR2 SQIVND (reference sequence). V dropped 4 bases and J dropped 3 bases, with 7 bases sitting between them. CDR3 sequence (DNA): TGTGCCAGTAGTAGGGGCGGTGGGGCCAACGTCCTGACTTTC. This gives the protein CASSRGGGANVLTF. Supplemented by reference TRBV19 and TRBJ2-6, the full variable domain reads DGGITQSPKYLFRKEGQNVTLSCEQNLNHDAMYWYRQDPGQGLRLIYYSQIVNDFQKGDIAEGYSVSREKKESFPLTVTSAQKNPTAFYLCASSRGGGANVLTFGAGSRLTVL.

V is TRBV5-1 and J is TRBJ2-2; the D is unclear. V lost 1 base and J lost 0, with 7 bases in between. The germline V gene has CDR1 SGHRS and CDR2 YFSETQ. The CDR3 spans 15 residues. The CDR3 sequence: CASSLLAANTGELFF. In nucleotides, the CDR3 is TGCGCCAGCAGCTTGCTGGCAGCGAACACCGGGGAGCTGTTTTTT.

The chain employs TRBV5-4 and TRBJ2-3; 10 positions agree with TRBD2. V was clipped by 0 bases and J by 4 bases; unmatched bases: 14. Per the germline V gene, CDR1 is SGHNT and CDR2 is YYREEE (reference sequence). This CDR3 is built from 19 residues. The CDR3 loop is CASSLVSSGGYTYSDTQYF. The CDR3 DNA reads TGTGCCAGCAGCTTGGTATCTAGCGGGGGCTACACATACTCAGATACGCAGTATTTT.

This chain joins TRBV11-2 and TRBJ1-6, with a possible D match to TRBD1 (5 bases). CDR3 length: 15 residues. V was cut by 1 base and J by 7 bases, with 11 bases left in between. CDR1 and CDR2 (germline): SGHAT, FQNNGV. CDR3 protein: CASSLVSGGNSPLHF. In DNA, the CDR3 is TGTGCCAGCAGCTTAGTGTCCGGGGGAAATTCACCCCTCCACTTT.

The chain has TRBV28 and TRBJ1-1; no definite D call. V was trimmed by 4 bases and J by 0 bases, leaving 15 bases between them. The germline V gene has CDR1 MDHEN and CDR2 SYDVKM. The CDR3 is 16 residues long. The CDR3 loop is CASSSHIDILNTEAFF. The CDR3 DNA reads TGTGCCAGCAGTTCACACATCGACATTTTGAACACTGAAGCTTTCTTT.

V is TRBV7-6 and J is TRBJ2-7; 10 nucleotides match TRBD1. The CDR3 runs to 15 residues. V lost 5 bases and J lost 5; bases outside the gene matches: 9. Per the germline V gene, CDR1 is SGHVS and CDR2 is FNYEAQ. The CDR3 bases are TGTGCCAGCAGCGAAGGGACAGGGGCTAACCACGAGCAGTACTTC. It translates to CASSEGTGANHEQYF. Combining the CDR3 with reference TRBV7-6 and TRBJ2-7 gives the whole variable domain GAGVSQSPRYKVTKRGQDVALRCDPISGHVSLYWYRQALGQGPEFLTYFNYEAQQDKSGLPNDRFSAERPEGSISTLTIQRTEQRDSAMYRCASSEGTGANHEQYFGPGTRLTVT.

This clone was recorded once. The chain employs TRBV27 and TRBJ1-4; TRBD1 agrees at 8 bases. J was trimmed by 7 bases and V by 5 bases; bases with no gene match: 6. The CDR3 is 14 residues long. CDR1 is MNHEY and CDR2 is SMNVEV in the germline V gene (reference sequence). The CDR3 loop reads CASSPGDRIEKLFF. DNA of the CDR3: TGTGCCAGCAGTCCTGGGGACAGGATTGAAAAACTGTTTTTT.

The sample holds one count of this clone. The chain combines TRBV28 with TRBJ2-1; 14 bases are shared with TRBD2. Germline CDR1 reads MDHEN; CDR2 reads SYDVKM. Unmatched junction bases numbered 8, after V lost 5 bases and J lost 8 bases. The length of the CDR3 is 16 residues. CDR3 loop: CASSPRTSGGPDEQFF. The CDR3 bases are TGTGCCAGCAGTCCCCGGACTAGCGGGGGGCCCGATGAGCAGTTCTTC. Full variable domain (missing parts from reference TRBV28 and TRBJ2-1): DVKVTQSSRYLVKRTGEKVFLECVQDMDHENMFWYRQDPGLGLRLIYFSYDVKMKEKGDIPEGYSVSREKKERFSLILESASTNQTSMYLCASSPRTSGGPDEQFFGPGTRLTVL.

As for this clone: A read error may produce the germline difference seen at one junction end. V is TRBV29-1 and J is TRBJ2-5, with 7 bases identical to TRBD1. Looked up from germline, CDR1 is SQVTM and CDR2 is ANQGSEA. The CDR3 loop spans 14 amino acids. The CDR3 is CSVEDRAYQETQYF. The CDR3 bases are TGCAGCGTAGAAGACAGGGCCTACCAAGAGACCCAGTACTTC. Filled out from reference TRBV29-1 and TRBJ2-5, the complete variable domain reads SAVISQKPSRDICQRGTSLTIQCQVDSQVTMMFWYRQQPGQSLTLIATANQGSEATYESGFVIDKFPISRPNLTFSTLTVSNMSPEDSSIYLCSVEDRAYQETQYFGPGTRLLVL.